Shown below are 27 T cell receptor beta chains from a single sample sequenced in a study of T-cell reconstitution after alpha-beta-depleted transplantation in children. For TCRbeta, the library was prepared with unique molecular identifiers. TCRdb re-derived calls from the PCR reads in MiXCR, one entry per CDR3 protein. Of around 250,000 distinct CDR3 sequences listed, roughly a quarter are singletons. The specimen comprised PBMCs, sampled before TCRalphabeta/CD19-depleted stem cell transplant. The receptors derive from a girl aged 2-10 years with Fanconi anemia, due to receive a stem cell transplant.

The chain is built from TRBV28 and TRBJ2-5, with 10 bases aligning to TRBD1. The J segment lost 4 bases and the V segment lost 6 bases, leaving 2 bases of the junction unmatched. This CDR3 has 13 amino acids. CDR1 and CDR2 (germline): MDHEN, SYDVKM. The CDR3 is CASRGQGRETQYF. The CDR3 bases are TGTGCCAGCAGGGGACAGGGGAGAGAGACCCAGTACTTC.

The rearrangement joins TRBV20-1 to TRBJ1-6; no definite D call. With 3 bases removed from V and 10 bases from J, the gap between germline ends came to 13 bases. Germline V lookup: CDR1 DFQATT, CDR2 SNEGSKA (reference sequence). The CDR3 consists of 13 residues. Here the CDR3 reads CSARMGFDSPLHF. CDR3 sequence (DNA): TGCAGTGCTAGGATGGGTTTTGACTCACCCCTCCACTTT.

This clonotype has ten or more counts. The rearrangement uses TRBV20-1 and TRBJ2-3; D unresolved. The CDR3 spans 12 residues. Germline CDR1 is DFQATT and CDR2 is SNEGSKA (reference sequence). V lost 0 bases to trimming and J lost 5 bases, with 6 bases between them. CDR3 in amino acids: CSARDLGDTQYF. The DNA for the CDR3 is TGCAGTGCTAGAGATCTCGGAGATACGCAGTATTTT.

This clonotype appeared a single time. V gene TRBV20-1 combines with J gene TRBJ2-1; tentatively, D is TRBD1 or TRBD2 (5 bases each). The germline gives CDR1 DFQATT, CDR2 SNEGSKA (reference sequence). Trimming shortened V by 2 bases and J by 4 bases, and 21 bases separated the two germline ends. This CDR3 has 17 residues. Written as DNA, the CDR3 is TGCAGTGCTAGATCCCTCCCCAACCAGGGACCTTACAATGAGCAGTTCTTC. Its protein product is CSARSLPNQGPYNEQFF.

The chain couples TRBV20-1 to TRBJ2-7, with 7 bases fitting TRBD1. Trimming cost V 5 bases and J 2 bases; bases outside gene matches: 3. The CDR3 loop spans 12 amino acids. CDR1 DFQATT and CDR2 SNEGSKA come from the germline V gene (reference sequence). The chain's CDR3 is CSARQGPYEQYF. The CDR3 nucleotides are TGCAGTGCTCGACAGGGACCCTACGAGCAGTACTTC.

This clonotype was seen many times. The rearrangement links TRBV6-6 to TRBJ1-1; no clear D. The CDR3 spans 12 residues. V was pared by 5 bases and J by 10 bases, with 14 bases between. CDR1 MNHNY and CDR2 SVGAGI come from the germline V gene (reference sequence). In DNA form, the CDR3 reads TGTGCCAGCAGTGACTTGGCGGCCTTAGCTTTCTTT. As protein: CASSDLAALAFF.

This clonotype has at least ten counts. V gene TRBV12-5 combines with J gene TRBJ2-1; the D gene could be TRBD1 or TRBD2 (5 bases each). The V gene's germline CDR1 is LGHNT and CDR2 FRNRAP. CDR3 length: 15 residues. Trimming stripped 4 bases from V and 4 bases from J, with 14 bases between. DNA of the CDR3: TGTGCTAGTGGTTCCGGGACCCTTGGGTACAATGAGCAGTTCTTC. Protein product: CASGSGTLGYNEQFF. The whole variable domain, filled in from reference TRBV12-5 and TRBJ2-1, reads DARVTQTPRHKVTEMGQEVTMRCQPILGHNTVFWYRQTMMQGLELLAYFRNRAPLDDSGMPKDRFSAEMPDATLATLKIQPSEPRDSAVYFCASGSGTLGYNEQFFGPGTRLTVL.

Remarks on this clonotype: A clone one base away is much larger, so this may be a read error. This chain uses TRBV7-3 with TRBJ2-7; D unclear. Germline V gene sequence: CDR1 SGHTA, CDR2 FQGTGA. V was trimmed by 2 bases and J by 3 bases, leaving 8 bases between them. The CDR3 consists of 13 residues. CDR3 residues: CASSLADGYEQYF. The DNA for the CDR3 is TGTGCCAGCAGCTTAGCGGACGGCTACGAGCAGTACTTC.

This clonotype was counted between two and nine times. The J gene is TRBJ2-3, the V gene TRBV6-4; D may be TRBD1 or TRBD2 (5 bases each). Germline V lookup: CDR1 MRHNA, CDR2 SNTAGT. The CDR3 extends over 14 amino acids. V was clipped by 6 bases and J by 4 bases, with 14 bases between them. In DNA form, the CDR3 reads TGTGCCAGCAGCGGGACCGCCGGCTCAGATACGCAGTATTTT. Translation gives CASSGTAGSDTQYF.

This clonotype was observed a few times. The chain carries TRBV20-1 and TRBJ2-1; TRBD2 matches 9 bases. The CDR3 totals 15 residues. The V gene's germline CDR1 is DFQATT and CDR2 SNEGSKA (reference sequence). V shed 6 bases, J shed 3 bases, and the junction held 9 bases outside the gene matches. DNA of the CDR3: TGCAGTGCGCAACTAGCGGGCTTAAGCTACAATGAGCAGTTCTTC. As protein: CSAQLAGLSYNEQFF.

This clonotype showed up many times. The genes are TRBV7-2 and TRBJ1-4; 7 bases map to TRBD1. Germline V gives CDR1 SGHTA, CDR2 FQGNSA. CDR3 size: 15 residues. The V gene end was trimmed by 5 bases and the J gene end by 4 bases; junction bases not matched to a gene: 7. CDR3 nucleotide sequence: TGTGCCAGCAGCAGACCGGGACAGCTTAATGAAAAACTGTTTTTT. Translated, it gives CASSRPGQLNEKLFF.

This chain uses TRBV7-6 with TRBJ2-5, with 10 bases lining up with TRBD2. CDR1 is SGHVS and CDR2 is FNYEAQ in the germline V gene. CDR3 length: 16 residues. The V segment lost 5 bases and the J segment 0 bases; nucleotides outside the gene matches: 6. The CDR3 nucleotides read TGTGCCAGCAGCGATACTAGCGGGGCGTACCAAGAGACCCAGTACTTC. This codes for CASSDTSGAYQETQYF.

The CDR3 here is CASSLDRVREAFF. The CDR3 DNA follows: TGTGCCAGCAGCTTAGACAGGGTGAGGGAAGCTTTCTTT. The chain has TRBV28 and TRBJ1-1; 7 nucleotides line up with TRBD1. Looked up from germline, CDR1 is MDHEN and CDR2 is SYDVKM. Germline trimming cut 6 bases from V and 8 bases from J; bases unmatched to any gene: 9. This CDR3 is 13 amino acids long.

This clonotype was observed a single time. The CDR3 region is CASSQDWANTEAFF. The CDR3 nucleotides read TGTGCCAGCAGCCAAGATTGGGCGAACACTGAAGCTTTCTTT. The chain links TRBV3-1 to TRBJ1-1; D not resolved. Per the germline V gene, CDR1 is LGHDT and CDR2 is YNNKEL (reference sequence). V lost 0 bases to trimming and J lost 1 base, with 6 bases between them. This CDR3 is built from 14 residues.

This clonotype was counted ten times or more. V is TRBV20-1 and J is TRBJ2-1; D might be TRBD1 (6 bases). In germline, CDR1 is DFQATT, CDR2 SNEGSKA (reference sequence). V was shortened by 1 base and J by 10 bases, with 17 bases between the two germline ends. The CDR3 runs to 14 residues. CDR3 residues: CSARGGPRVGEQFF. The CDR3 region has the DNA TGCAGTGCTAGAGGGGGGCCGAGGGTCGGAGAGCAGTTCTTC.

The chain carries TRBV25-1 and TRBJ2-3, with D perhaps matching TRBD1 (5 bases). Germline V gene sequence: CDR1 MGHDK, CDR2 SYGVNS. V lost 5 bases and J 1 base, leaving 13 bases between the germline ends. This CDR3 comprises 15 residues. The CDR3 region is CASSQGTWGTDTQYF. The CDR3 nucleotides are TGTGCCAGCAGTCAGGGTACCTGGGGCACAGATACGCAGTATTTT.

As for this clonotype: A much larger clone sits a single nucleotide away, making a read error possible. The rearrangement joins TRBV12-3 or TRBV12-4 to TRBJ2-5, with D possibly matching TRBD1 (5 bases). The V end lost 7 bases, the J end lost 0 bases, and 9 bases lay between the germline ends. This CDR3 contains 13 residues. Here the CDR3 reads CASTPDNQETQYF. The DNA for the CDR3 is TGTGCCAGCACCCCGGACAACCAAGAGACCCAGTACTTC.

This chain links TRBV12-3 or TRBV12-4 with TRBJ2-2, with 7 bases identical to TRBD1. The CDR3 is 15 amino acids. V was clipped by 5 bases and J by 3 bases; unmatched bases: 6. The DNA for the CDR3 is TGTGCCAGCAGTCCACAGGGGTCCTACACCGGGGAGCTGTTTTTT. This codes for CASSPQGSYTGELFF.

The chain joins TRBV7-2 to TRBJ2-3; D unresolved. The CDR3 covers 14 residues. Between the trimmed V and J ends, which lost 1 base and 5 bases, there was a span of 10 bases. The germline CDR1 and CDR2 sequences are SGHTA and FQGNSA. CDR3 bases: TGTGCCAGCAGCTTAGGCCTTGGTGGAGATACGCAGTATTTT. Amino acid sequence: CASSLGLGGDTQYF.

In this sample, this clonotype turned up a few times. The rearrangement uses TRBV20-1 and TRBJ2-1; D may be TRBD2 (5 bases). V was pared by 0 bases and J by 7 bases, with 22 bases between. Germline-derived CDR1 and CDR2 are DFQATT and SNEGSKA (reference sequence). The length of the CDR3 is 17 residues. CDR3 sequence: CSARDPLSFREWNEQFF. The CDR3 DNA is TGCAGTGCTAGAGATCCCCTCTCGTTCCGGGAATGGAATGAGCAGTTCTTC.

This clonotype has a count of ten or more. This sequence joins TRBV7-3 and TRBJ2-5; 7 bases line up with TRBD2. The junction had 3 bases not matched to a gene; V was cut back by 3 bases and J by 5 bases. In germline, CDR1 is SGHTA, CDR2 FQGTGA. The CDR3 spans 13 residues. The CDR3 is CASSLTSRETQYF. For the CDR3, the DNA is TGTGCCAGCAGCTTGACTAGCCGGGAGACCCAGTACTTC.

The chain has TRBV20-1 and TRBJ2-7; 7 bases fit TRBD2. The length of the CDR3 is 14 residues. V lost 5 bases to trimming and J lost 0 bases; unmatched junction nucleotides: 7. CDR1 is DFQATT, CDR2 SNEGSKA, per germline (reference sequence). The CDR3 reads CSAPRGDYSYEQYF. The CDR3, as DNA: TGCAGTGCTCCCCGGGGGGACTACTCCTACGAGCAGTACTTC.

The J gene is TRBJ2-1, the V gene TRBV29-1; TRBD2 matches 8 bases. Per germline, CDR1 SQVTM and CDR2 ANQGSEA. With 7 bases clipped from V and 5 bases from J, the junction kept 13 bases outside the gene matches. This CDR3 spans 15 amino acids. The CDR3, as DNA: TGCAGCGCCGGGAGGGGGGAGGTTAGGAACAATGAGCAGTTCTTC. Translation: CSAGRGEVRNNEQFF.

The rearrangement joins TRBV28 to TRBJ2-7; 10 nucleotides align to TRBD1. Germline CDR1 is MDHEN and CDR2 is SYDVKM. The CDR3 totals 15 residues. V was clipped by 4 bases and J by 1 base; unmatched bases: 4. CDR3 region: CASSYRTGGSYEQYF. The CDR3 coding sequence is TGTGCCAGCAGTTATCGGACAGGGGGATCCTACGAGCAGTACTTC.

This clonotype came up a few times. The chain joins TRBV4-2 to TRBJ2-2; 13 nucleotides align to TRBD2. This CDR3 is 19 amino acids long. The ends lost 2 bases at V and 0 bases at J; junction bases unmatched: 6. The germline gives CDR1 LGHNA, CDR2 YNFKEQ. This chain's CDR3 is CASSQPGLAGYSNTGELFF. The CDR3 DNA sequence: TGTGCCAGCAGCCAACCGGGACTAGCGGGGTATTCGAACACCGGGGAGCTGTTTTTT.

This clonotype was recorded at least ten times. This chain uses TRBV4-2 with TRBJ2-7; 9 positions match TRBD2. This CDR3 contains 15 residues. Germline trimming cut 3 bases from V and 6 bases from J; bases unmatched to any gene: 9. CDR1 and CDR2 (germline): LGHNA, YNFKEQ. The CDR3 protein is CASSQGTPGLAEQYF. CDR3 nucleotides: TGTGCCAGCAGCCAGGGTACACCGGGACTAGCCGAGCAGTACTTC.

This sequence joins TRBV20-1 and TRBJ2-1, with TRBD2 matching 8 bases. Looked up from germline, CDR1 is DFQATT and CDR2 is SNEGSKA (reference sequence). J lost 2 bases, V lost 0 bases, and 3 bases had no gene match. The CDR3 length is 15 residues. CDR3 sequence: CSARDRRGAYNEQFF. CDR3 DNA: TGCAGTGCTAGAGATCGGCGGGGGGCCTACAATGAGCAGTTCTTC.